Given below is one TCR beta chain in context. The RNA, about 0.45 to 1 ug, was put through reverse transcription using random hexamers. MiXCR, applied by TCRdb to the immunoSEQ multiplex PCR reads, yields one record per CDR3 protein. The table includes a few hundred thousand distinct CDR3 sequences, 90% to 95% detected once. Sequencing targeted TCR beta in blood CD8+ and CD4+ T cells. TEMRA cells were enriched by FACS, and CD4+ and CD8+ T cells were negatively isolated. The data belong to a study of CD8 T cells in Susac syndrome. CDR1 is MDHEN, CDR2 SYDVKM, per germline. V dropped 3 bases and J dropped 1; count of bases not matched to a gene: 9. This CDR3 spans 17 amino acids.

V usage is TRBV28 and J usage is TRBJ1-5; 7 bases align to TRBD1. This receptor was taken from a human donor with multiple sclerosis. Sequenced: CD4+ T cells from PBMCs. The CDR3 spells CASSFAGGSGSNQPQHF. The CDR3 DNA reads as TGTGCCAGCAGTTTCGCAGGGGGGAGTGGGAGCAATCAGCCCCAGCATTTT. The variable domain in full, with the rest retrieved from reference TRBV28 and TRBJ1-5, is DVKVTQSSRYLVKRTGEKVFLECVQDMDHENMFWYRQDPGLGLRLIYFSYDVKMKEKGDIPEGYSVSREKKERFSLILESASTNQTSMYLCASSFAGGSGSNQPQHFGDGTRLSIL.